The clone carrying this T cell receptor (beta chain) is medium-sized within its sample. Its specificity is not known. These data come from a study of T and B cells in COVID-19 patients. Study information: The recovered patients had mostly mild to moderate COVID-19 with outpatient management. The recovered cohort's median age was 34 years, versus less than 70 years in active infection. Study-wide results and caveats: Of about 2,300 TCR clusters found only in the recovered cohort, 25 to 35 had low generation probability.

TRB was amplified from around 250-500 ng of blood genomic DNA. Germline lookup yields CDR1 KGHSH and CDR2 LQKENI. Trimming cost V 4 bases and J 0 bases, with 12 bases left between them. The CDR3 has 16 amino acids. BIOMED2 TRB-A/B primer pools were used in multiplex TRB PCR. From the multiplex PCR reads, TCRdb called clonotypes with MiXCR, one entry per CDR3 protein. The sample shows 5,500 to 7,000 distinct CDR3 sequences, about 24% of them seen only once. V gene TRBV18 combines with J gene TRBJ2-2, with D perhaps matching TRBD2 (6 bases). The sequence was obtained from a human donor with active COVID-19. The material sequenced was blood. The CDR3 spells CASSRNSGPNTGELFF. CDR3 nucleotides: TGTGCCAGCTCACGGAATAGCGGACCGAACACCGGGGAGCTGTTTTTT.